Each of the 29 T cell receptor beta chains below was sequenced from the same sample in a study of T cells in localized non-small cell lung cancer. Only in-frame clones appear in the TCRdb table, and some are missing; sequencing was by immunoSEQ multiplex PCR. The sample includes approximately 1,400 clones, roughly a quarter seen only once; the top ten take around 27%. Sequences were derived from lung tumor tissue, sampled before any cancer treatment. These receptor sequences come from a male donor older than 55 with stage III lung adenocarcinoma.

This clone is large (0.1 to 1%). The chain recombines TRBV6-8 with TRBJ2-1; D is unresolved. Trimming cost V 5 bases and J 4 bases, with 12 bases left between them. The CDR3 runs to 14 residues. CDR1 is MNHGY, CDR2 SAAAGT, per germline. This chain's CDR3 is CASSGRPGYNEQFF. The DNA of the CDR3 is TGTGCCAGCAGTGGTCGCCCCGGGTACAATGAGCAGTTCTTC.

This sequence joins TRBV6-8 and TRBJ2-2, with D perhaps matching TRBD1 or TRBD2 (5 bases each). Germline V gene sequence: CDR1 MNHGY, CDR2 SAAAGT. This CDR3 contains 16 residues. Trimming left V 6 bases short and J 4 bases short, with 18 bases between. This CDR3 reads CASSRDPYSGTGELFF. In DNA, the CDR3 is TGTGCCAGCAGCCGGGACCCATATAGTGGCACCGGGGAGCTGTTTTTT.

By sample share, this clone is large. The chain combines TRBV11-3 with TRBJ2-1, with 12 bases aligning to TRBD2. V shed 3 bases, J shed 3 bases, and the junction held 3 bases outside the gene matches. The germline V gene encodes CDR1 SGHNT and CDR2 YENEEA. The CDR3 covers 16 residues. This chain's CDR3 is CASSLRLAGDYNEQFF. For the CDR3, the DNA is TGTGCCAGCAGCTTGAGACTAGCGGGGGACTACAATGAGCAGTTCTTC.

By sample fraction, this clone is large. The genes are TRBV11-3 and TRBJ1-2; no definite D call. The V end was cut by 4 bases, the J end by 2 bases, with 14 bases between. Germline lookup yields CDR1 SGHNT and CDR2 YENEEA. The CDR3 is made up of 15 amino acids. The DNA for the CDR3 is TGTGCCAGCAGCTCCAGGTCGGGCGGGAACTATGGCTACACCTTC. Residues: CASSSRSGGNYGYTF. Variable domain in full (rest from reference TRBV11-3 and TRBJ1-2): EAGVVQSPRYKIIEKKQPVAFWCNPISGHNTLYWYLQNLGQGPELLIRYENEEAVDDSQLPKDRFSAERLKGVDSTLKIQPAELGDSAVYLCASSSRSGGNYGYTFGSGTRLTVV.

This chain uses TRBV6-8 with TRBJ2-2; 9 nucleotides align to TRBD1. CDR1 is MNHGY, CDR2 SAAAGT, per germline. The J segment lost 5 bases and the V segment lost 6 bases, leaving 7 bases of the junction unmatched. This CDR3 has 15 amino acids. The CDR3 is CASRLNRGQTGELFF. The CDR3 nucleotides read TGTGCCAGCAGATTAAACAGGGGGCAGACCGGGGAGCTGTTTTTT.

This clone showed up just once. V gene TRBV5-1 combines with J gene TRBJ2-3; D gene unclear. V gave up 0 bases and J gave up 1 base, with 9 bases separating them. Germline CDR1 reads SGHRS; CDR2 reads YFSETQ. This CDR3 has 15 residues. CDR3 sequence: CASSLAVGRTDTQYF. Here the CDR3 DNA reads TGCGCCAGCAGCTTGGCCGTCGGCCGCACAGATACGCAGTATTTT. The full variable domain, in which reference TRBV5-1 and TRBJ2-3 provide the parts outside the CDR3, is KAGVTQTPRYLIKTRGQQVTLSCSPISGHRSVSWYQQTPGQGLQFLFEYFSETQRNKGNFPGRFSGRQFSNSRSEMNVSTLELGDSALYLCASSLAVGRTDTQYFGPGTRLTVL.

This clone is termed medium-sized. The rearrangement links TRBV9 to TRBJ2-3, with 8 bases lining up with TRBD1. Germline-derived CDR1 and CDR2 are SGDLS and YYNGEE. V lost 0 bases, J lost 4 bases, and 4 bases stayed unmatched. The CDR3 covers 15 residues. This chain's CDR3 is CASSVDRGVADTQYF. The CDR3 DNA reads TGTGCCAGCAGCGTAGACAGGGGGGTAGCAGATACGCAGTATTTT.

This clone was observed a handful of times. The rearrangement uses TRBV4-1 and TRBJ2-3; 7 positions agree with TRBD1. The CDR3 totals 16 residues. With 0 bases clipped from V and 2 bases from J, the junction kept 5 bases outside the gene matches. CDR1 is MGHRA and CDR2 is YSYEKL in the germline V gene. CDR3 in DNA: TGCGCCAGCAGCCAAGAGGACAGGACGCCCACAGATACGCAGTATTTT. It yields the protein CASSQEDRTPTDTQYF.

This chain links TRBV18 with TRBJ2-1; D is uncertain. Germline assignment: CDR1 KGHSH and CDR2 LQKENI. The CDR3 length is 12 residues. V gave up 6 bases and J gave up 2 bases, with 5 bases separating them. In nucleotides, the CDR3 is TGTGCCAGCTCCAGAACCTACAATGAGCAGTTCTTC. Protein: CASSRTYNEQFF.

This clone is judged large. The rearrangement uses TRBV14 and TRBJ1-2; D possibly corresponds to TRBD1 (6 bases). V gave up 4 bases and J gave up 4 bases, with 16 bases separating them. The germline V gene has CDR1 SGHDN and CDR2 FVKESK. The CDR3 consists of 15 residues. CDR3 residues: CASSLDFGQTYGYTF. CDR3 coding DNA: TGTGCCAGCAGCCTAGATTTCGGACAGACCTATGGCTACACCTTC.

Judged by abundance, this clone is large. The chain has TRBV11-3 and TRBJ1-1, with 7 bases lining up with TRBD1. Germline CDR1 reads SGHNT; CDR2 reads YENEEA. This CDR3 is 14 amino acids long. The V segment lost 1 base and the J segment 8 bases; nucleotides outside the gene matches: 7. The CDR3 DNA follows: TGTGCCAGCAGCTTAGTCCCCGACAGGGCAGAAGCTTTCTTT. Protein sequence: CASSLVPDRAEAFF.

CDR3 region: CASSPAGGYTQYF. In nucleotides, the CDR3 is TGTGCCAGCTCACCTGCAGGGGGCTATACCCAGTACTTC. V gene TRBV18 combines with J gene TRBJ2-5; TRBD1 aligns across 8 bases. Trimming cost V 3 bases and J 8 bases; bases outside gene matches: 5. The CDR3 runs 13 residues. Germline CDR1 reads KGHSH; CDR2 reads LQKENI. Full variable domain (outside the CDR3, taken from reference TRBV18 and TRBJ2-5): NAGVMQNPRHLVRRRGQEARLRCSPMKGHSHVYWYRQLPEEGLKFMVYLQKENIIDESGMPKERFSAEFPKEGPSILRIQQVVRGDSAAYFCASSPAGGYTQYFGPGTRLLVL.

This clone was found a few times. The gene calls are TRBV19 and TRBJ2-7; 8 bases fit TRBD1. CDR1 is LNHDA and CDR2 is SQIVND in the germline V gene (reference sequence). J lost 4 bases, V lost 2 bases, and 4 bases had no gene match. The CDR3 length is 14 residues. CDR3 sequence (DNA): TGTGCCAGTAGTATAAGGGACAGGAGATACGAGCAGTACTTC. Its translation: CASSIRDRRYEQYF.

This clone showed up just a few times. This chain uses TRBV9 with TRBJ1-1; D perhaps matches TRBD1 (6 bases). Germline V lookup: CDR1 SGDLS, CDR2 YYNGEE. Between the trimmed V and J ends, which lost 5 bases and 4 bases, there was a span of 21 bases. The CDR3 runs 16 residues. The CDR3 loop is CASSEDRPAWGTEAFF. The CDR3 DNA reads TGTGCCAGCAGTGAAGACAGGCCGGCCTGGGGCACTGAAGCTTTCTTT.

This clone is deemed medium-sized (0.01 to 0.1%). V usage is TRBV11-3 and J usage is TRBJ2-3; weak D call: TRBD2 (6 bases). Per germline, CDR1 SGHNT and CDR2 YENEEA. Trimming took 4 bases from V and 3 from J, leaving 11 bases between them. This CDR3 has 14 residues. The CDR3 DNA reads TGTGCCAGCAGCTCCAGTGGAGGGACAGATACGCAGTATTTT. Translated: CASSSSGGTDTQYF.

The chain links TRBV18 to TRBJ1-2, with D possibly matching TRBD1 (5 bases). Germline values: CDR1 KGHSH, CDR2 LQKENI. Trimming took 2 bases from V and 7 from J, leaving 17 bases between them. The CDR3 sequence is 15 residues long. Here the CDR3 reads CASSPLAGLGGGYTF. CDR3 sequence (DNA): TGTGCCAGCTCACCATTAGCAGGGCTAGGTGGTGGCTACACCTTC.

This clone was counted only a few times. CDR3 loop: CASSLGGDSSTDTQYF. For the CDR3, the DNA is TGTGCCAGCAGCTTGGGCGGTGACTCTAGCACAGATACGCAGTATTTT. The chain carries TRBV11-3 and TRBJ2-3, with D uncertain. The germline CDR1 and CDR2 sequences are SGHNT and YENEEA. Trimming removed 3 bases at V and 0 bases at J, with 13 bases between. This CDR3 is 16 amino acids long.

The table lists this clone with a few counts. This chain uses TRBV18 with TRBJ2-2; 8 bases match TRBD2. The CDR3 length is 15 residues. Trimming removed 2 bases from V and 5 bases from J; junction bases left unmatched: 4. CDR1 is KGHSH and CDR2 is LQKENI in the germline V gene. The CDR3, as DNA: TGTGCCAGCTCACCAGGGACTAGTCGGACCGGGGAGCTGTTTTTT. Translating it yields CASSPGTSRTGELFF.

The chain couples TRBV19 to TRBJ1-1, with D unclear. V lost 6 bases and J 0 bases, leaving 8 bases between the germline ends. Germline V gene sequence: CDR1 LNHDA, CDR2 SQIVND (reference sequence). CDR3 length: 13 amino acids. The DNA of the CDR3 is TGTGCCAGTAGCGCGTTCATGAACACTGAAGCTTTCTTT. As protein: CASSAFMNTEAFF.

This clone is categorized as medium-sized. The chain is built from TRBV11-3 and TRBJ2-5, with 12 bases fitting TRBD2. V shed 3 bases, J shed 3 bases, and the junction held 2 bases outside the gene matches. This CDR3 is built from 15 residues. Germline CDR1 and CDR2: SGHNT and YENEEA. CDR3 in DNA: TGTGCCAGCAGCTTCACTAGCGGGGGGAAAGAGACCCAGTACTTC. Encoded protein: CASSFTSGGKETQYF.

CDR3 in DNA: TGTGCCATCACCAGACAGGGGTTGAGCACTGAAGCTTTCTTT. This gives the protein CAITRQGLSTEAFF. V is TRBV6-8 and J is TRBJ1-1, with 8 bases lining up with TRBD1. This CDR3 is built from 14 residues. Trimming took 10 bases from V and 4 from J; bases not matched to a gene: 11. The germline V gene encodes CDR1 MNHGY and CDR2 SAAAGT.

By share, this clone ranks as medium-sized. The chain employs TRBV9 and TRBJ2-7; TRBD1 agrees at 8 bases. The germline gives CDR1 SGDLS, CDR2 YYNGEE. The CDR3 has 15 residues. J gave up 0 bases and V 5 bases, and 7 bases lay outside the gene matches. Here the CDR3 DNA reads TGTGCCAGCAGTGAACGGACAGGGTCCTCCTACGAGCAGTACTTC. Protein product: CASSERTGSSYEQYF.

This clone appeared once. V usage is TRBV18 and J usage is TRBJ2-7; D unclear. The CDR3 loop spans 15 amino acids. Germline V CDR1 and CDR2: KGHSH, LQKENI. The V end was cut by 2 bases, the J end by 2 bases, with 13 bases between. The CDR3, as DNA: TGTGCCAGCTCACCAGTCAATACCCGAACCTACGAGCAGTACTTC. Encoded protein: CASSPVNTRTYEQYF.

The chain uses TRBV6-1 and TRBJ1-3; D is ambiguous. CDR1 and CDR2 from the germline V gene are MNHNS and SASEGT. V gave up 1 base and J gave up 4 bases, with 14 bases separating them. The CDR3 totals 16 residues. This CDR3 is CASSEVRPTRGNTIYF. The DNA of the CDR3 is TGTGCCAGCAGTGAAGTAAGACCCACCCGGGGAAACACCATATATTTT.

This clone was picked up a small number of times. This chain links TRBV11-3 with TRBJ2-7; a weak D match, TRBD1 (6 bases). This CDR3 has 14 amino acids. With 3 bases removed from V and 4 bases from J, the gap between germline ends came to 13 bases. From germline, CDR1 is SGHNT and CDR2 YENEEA. For the CDR3, the DNA is TGTGCCAGCAGCTTTGGGACAAATAATTACGAGCAGTACTTC. It translates to CASSFGTNNYEQYF. Combining the CDR3 with reference TRBV11-3 and TRBJ2-7 gives the whole variable domain EAGVVQSPRYKIIEKKQPVAFWCNPISGHNTLYWYLQNLGQGPELLIRYENEEAVDDSQLPKDRFSAERLKGVDSTLKIQPAELGDSAVYLCASSFGTNNYEQYFGPGTRLTVT.

This clone is labeled as large. This chain uses TRBV29-1 with TRBJ1-1, with D possibly matching TRBD1 (6 bases). The germline CDR1 and CDR2 sequences are SQVTM and ANQGSEA. The CDR3 length is 13 residues. Deletions cut 7 bases from V and 5 bases from J, with 17 bases between. The CDR3 loop is CSGSEGGRTEAFF. CDR3 nucleotides: TGCAGCGGATCCGAGGGGGGGCGGACTGAAGCTTTCTTT.

The rearrangement uses TRBV7-6 and TRBJ2-2; 13 nucleotides agree with TRBD2. The CDR3 contains 19 residues. Trimming cost V 4 bases and J 4 bases; bases outside gene matches: 12. Germline V gene data show CDR1 as SGHVS and CDR2 as FNYEAQ. CDR3 residues: CASSSRLAGGEPGTGELFF. In DNA, the CDR3 is TGTGCCAGCAGCTCAAGACTAGCGGGGGGCGAACCGGGCACCGGGGAGCTGTTTTTT.

The chain is built from TRBV19 and TRBJ1-3; D might be TRBD1 (6 bases). The V end lost 7 bases, the J end lost 0 bases, and 13 bases lay between the germline ends. Germline values: CDR1 LNHDA, CDR2 SQIVND (reference sequence). The CDR3 contains 15 residues. CDR3 residues: CASNPTGSSGNTIYF. The CDR3 nucleotides read TGTGCCAGTAATCCGACAGGCAGCTCTGGAAACACCATATATTTT.

The CDR3, as DNA: TGTGCCAGCAGTTACTCGGGGGGGAACTACGAGCAGTACTTC. Translating it yields CASSYSGGNYEQYF. The chain combines TRBV6-7 with TRBJ2-7; TRBD2 aligns across 7 bases. TRBV6-7 is recorded as an ORF, its role being uncertain. With V trimmed by 0 bases and J by 3 bases, 2 bases remained unmatched. The CDR3 sequence is 14 residues long.